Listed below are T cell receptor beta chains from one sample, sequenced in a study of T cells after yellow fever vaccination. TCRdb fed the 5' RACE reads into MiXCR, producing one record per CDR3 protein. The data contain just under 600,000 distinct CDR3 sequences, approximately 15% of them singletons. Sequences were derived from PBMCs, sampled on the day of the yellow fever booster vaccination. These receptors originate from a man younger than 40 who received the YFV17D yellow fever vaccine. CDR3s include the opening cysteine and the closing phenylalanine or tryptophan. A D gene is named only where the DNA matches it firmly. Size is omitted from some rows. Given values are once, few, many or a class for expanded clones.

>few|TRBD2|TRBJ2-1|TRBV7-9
CASSSRTSGSWEQFF
TGTGCCAGCAGCTCAAGGACTAGCGGGAGCTGGGAGCAGTTCTTC
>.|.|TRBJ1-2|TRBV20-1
CSARVIRGYTF
TGCAGTGCTAGAGTCATAAGGGGCTACACCTTC
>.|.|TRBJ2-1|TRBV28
CASSSQSSYNEQFF
TGTGCCAGCAGTTCCCAGAGCTCCTACAATGAGCAGTTCTTC
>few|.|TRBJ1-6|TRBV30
CAWSVPGNTGSPLHF
TGTGCCTGGAGTGTACCTGGGAACACGGGCTCACCCCTCCACTTT
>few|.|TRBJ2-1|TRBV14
CASSQVGEQFF
TGTGCCAGCAGCCAAGTTGGTGAGCAGTTCTTC
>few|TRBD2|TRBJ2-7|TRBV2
CASSEGLAGVGEQYF
TGTGCCAGCAGTGAGGGACTAGCGGGAGTCGGTGAGCAGTACTTC
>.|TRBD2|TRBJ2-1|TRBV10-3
CAISEFFSGSGSYNEQFF
TGTGCCATCAGTGAGTTCTTTAGCGGGAGTGGCTCCTACAATGAGCAGTTCTTC
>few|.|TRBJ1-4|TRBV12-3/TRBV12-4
CASSLQATTNEKLFF
TGTGCCAGCAGTTTGCAGGCCACAACTAATGAAAAACTGTTTTTT
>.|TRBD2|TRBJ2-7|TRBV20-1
CSARALVAGEGEQYF
TGCAGTGCTAGAGCCCTAGTAGCGGGAGAGGGCGAGCAGTACTTC
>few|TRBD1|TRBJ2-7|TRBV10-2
CASTPGQGYEQYF
TGCGCCAGCACCCCCGGACAGGGGTACGAGCAGTACTTC
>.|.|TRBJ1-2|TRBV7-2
CASSLAAGRHYGYTF
TGTGCCAGCAGCTTAGCGGCGGGCAGACACTATGGCTACACCTTC
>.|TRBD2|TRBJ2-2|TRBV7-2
CASSFGRLAVGTGELFF
TGTGCCAGCAGCTTCGGCAGACTAGCGGTGGGGACCGGGGAGCTGTTTTTT
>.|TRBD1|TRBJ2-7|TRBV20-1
CSANRDRLYEQYF
TGCAGTGCTAACCGGGACAGACTCTACGAGCAGTACTTC
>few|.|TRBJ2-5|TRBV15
CATSRPDRTQETQYF
TGTGCCACCAGCAGACCTGACAGGACCCAAGAGACCCAGTACTTC
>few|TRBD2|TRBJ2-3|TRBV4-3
CASSHLSGSLTDTQYF
TGCGCCAGCAGCCACCTTAGCGGGAGTCTCACAGATACGCAGTATTTT
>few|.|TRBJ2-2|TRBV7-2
CASAAGDHTGELFF
TGTGCCAGCGCGGCCGGGGACCACACCGGGGAGCTGTTTTTT
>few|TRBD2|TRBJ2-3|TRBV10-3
CAISESELATSPRSTDTQYF
TGTGCCATCAGTGAGTCGGAACTAGCGACAAGTCCGAGGAGCACAGATACGCAGTATTTT